This is a list of T cell receptor beta chains from one sample in a study of spatial heterogeneity in lung cancer. TCRdb passed the 5' RACE reads through MiXCR, listing each CDR3 protein once. Found here are about 120,000 distinct CDR3 sequences, more than 10% of them singletons; the top ten hold 16%. The starting material was PBMCs, obtained at follow-up. The receptors originated from a male donor with early-stage non-small cell lung cancer. Both conserved end residues are part of each CDR3. The D gene is left open where the match is weak. Where a row states a size, it is once, few, many or the class of an expanded clone; other rows omit it.

- - TRBJ1-6 TRBV20-1 CSARGEGSNNSPLHF TGCAGTGCTAGAGGGGAGGGTTCAAATAATTCACCCCTCCACTTT
few - TRBJ2-7 TRBV5-1 CASSFNYEQYF TGCGCCAGCAGCTTCAACTACGAGCAGTACTTC
few - TRBJ2-4 TRBV7-8 CASSLGRDWLAKNIQYF TGTGCCAGCAGCTTAGGGAGGGACTGGCTAGCCAAAAACATTCAGTACTTC
few TRBD1 TRBJ2-5 TRBV20-1 CSARVTGGGQTQYF TGCAGTGCTAGAGTTACAGGGGGCGGACAGACCCAGTACTTC
few TRBD2 TRBJ2-3 TRBV7-2 CATARRGGTDTQYF TGTGCCACGGCCCGACGGGGGGGCACAGATACGCAGTATTTT
many - TRBJ1-1 TRBV5-1 CASSLDGKAFF TGCGCCAGCAGCTTGGACGGGAAAGCTTTCTTT
- - TRBJ2-3 TRBV7-9 CASSLGTSVVGTDTQYF TGTGCCAGCAGCCTCGGGACGTCGGTCGTCGGCACAGATACGCAGTATTTT
- TRBD2 TRBJ2-3 TRBV20-1 CSASLAGGTDTQYF TGCAGTGCTTCCCTAGCGGGGGGCACAGATACGCAGTATTTT
- TRBD1 TRBJ1-1 TRBV29-1 CSVQDRGNTEAFF TGCAGCGTTCAGGACAGGGGGAACACTGAAGCTTTCTTT
- - TRBJ2-7 TRBV15 CATSRRSYEQYF TGTGCCACCAGCCGCCGAAGCTACGAGCAGTACTTC
- - TRBJ1-4 TRBV28 CASSLPNRAEKLFF TGTGCCAGCAGTCTACCCAACAGGGCAGAAAAACTGTTTTTT
- - TRBJ2-7 TRBV7-9 CASSLEGVKDEQYF TGTGCCAGCAGCTTAGAAGGGGTGAAGGACGAGCAGTACTTC
few - TRBJ2-3 TRBV6-4 CASRAGPGTDTQYF TGTGCCAGCAGAGCTGGCCCGGGCACAGATACGCAGTATTTT
- - TRBJ2-7 TRBV7-9 CASSPSDFPQYF TGTGCCAGCAGCCCATCGGATTTTCCGCAGTACTTC
- - TRBJ2-1 TRBV4-3 CASSQGPATIEVDNEQFF TGCGCCAGCAGCCAAGGCCCGGCGACGATTGAGGTAGACAATGAGCAGTTCTTC
many - TRBJ1-1 TRBV29-1 CSLGESNTEAFF TGCAGCCTGGGGGAATCGAACACTGAAGCTTTCTTT
- TRBD1 TRBJ1-2 TRBV24-1 CATSDPGQADNLYYGYTF TGTGCCACCAGTGACCCCGGACAGGCCGATAACCTATACTATGGCTACACCTTC
few - TRBJ2-5 TRBV3-1 CASSRDPTGGTQYF TGTGCCAGCAGCCGAGACCCTACCGGGGGGACCCAGTACTTC
many TRBD1 TRBJ2-5 TRBV12-3/TRBV12-4 CASSSGQGRETQYF TGTGCCAGCAGCTCGGGACAGGGGCGGGAGACCCAGTACTTC
few - TRBJ1-2 TRBV20-1 CSASSQGTGYGYTF TGCAGTGCTAGCTCTCAGGGGACGGGCTATGGCTACACCTTC
few - TRBJ1-3 TRBV28 CASRDSITSGNTIYF TGTGCCAGCAGGGACTCCATCACCTCTGGAAACACCATATATTTT
many TRBD1 TRBJ1-4 TRBV3-1 CASRRVTGDEKLFF TGTGCCAGCAGGCGCGTGACAGGGGATGAAAAACTGTTTTTT
few TRBD2 TRBJ2-1 TRBV6-5 CASSSPSGGNNEQFF TGTGCCAGCAGTTCACCTAGCGGGGGAAACAATGAGCAGTTCTTC
few - TRBJ1-4 TRBV5-6 CASSLRSTGSLEKLFF TGTGCCAGCAGCTTGCGGTCGACAGGTTCACTGGAAAAACTGTTTTTT
many TRBD1 TRBJ2-7 TRBV28 CASSLPLWDRGPREQYF TGTGCCAGCAGTTTACCCCTATGGGACAGGGGGCCTCGAGAGCAGTACTTC
- - TRBJ2-3 TRBV6-5 CASTRVVTGATDTQYF TGTGCCAGCACCCGAGTAGTGACAGGAGCCACAGATACGCAGTATTTT
few - TRBJ1-2 TRBV12-3/TRBV12-4 CASSSRRSLLYGYTF TGTGCCAGCAGTTCACGCAGGTCTCTTCTTTATGGCTACACCTTC
few - TRBJ1-4 TRBV12-3/TRBV12-4 CASSLSRRRTGEKLFF TGTGCCAGCAGTTTGTCCCGAAGAAGAACAGGTGAAAAACTGTTTTTT
- TRBD1 TRBJ2-1 TRBV18 CASSPTGTGFGNEQFF TGTGCCAGCTCACCTACCGGGACAGGGTTTGGCAATGAGCAGTTCTTC
many - TRBJ1-2 TRBV12-3/TRBV12-4 CASSGDRLTNYGYTF TGTGCCAGCAGTGGCGACAGGCTTACTAACTATGGCTACACCTTC
- TRBD2 TRBJ2-3 TRBV7-8 CASSFQGGAGITDTQYF TGTGCCAGCAGCTTCCAAGGAGGAGCGGGGATCACAGATACGCAGTATTTT
few - TRBJ2-1 TRBV9 CASSPPGGNYNEQFF TGTGCCAGCAGCCCTCCCGGTGGGAACTACAATGAGCAGTTCTTC
many TRBD2 TRBJ2-1 TRBV5-6 CASSLLGAGVYNEQFF TGTGCCAGCAGCTTGCTTGGAGCGGGGGTTTACAATGAGCAGTTCTTC
- - TRBJ2-5 TRBV28 CASSLGSKYQETQYF TGTGCCAGCAGTTTAGGCTCGAAGTACCAAGAGACCCAGTACTTC
few TRBD1 TRBJ2-7 TRBV20-1 CSAPDRGPPYEQYF TGCAGTGCTCCGGACAGGGGGCCCCCCTACGAGCAGTACTTC
many - TRBJ2-1 TRBV5-1 CASSLGSGWNEQFF TGCGCCAGCAGCCTGGGGTCCGGATGGAATGAGCAGTTCTTC
- TRBD2 TRBJ2-1 TRBV9 CASSVSGTNNNEQFF TGTGCCAGCAGCGTCTCCGGGACTAACAACAATGAGCAGTTCTTC
few - TRBJ1-6 TRBV9 CASSGRDGHNSPLHF TGTGCCAGCAGCGGGCGGGATGGGCATAATTCACCCCTCCACTTT
- TRBD1 TRBJ1-6 TRBV12-3/TRBV12-4 CASSLRDRDWSPLHF TGTGCCAGCAGTTTAAGGGACAGGGATTGGTCACCCCTCCACTTT
few - TRBJ1-1 TRBV29-1 CSVEEVTEAFF TGCAGCGTTGAAGAGGTCACTGAAGCTTTCTTT
- - TRBJ2-4 TRBV27 CASSLRLLAKNIQYF TGTGCCAGCAGTTTACGGTTGCTAGCCAAAAACATTCAGTACTTC
few - TRBJ2-1 TRBV19 CASSIVRAEQFF TGTGCCAGTAGTATAGTGAGGGCCGAGCAGTTCTTC
- TRBD1 TRBJ2-7 TRBV29-1 CSVYRGLGYEQYF TGCAGCGTTTACAGGGGCCTGGGCTACGAGCAGTACTTC
many TRBD1 TRBJ2-1 TRBV11-2 CASSPGTAYNEQFF TGTGCCAGCAGCCCCGGGACAGCCTACAATGAGCAGTTCTTC
many TRBD1 TRBJ2-7 TRBV9 CASAPGQGIGEQYF TGTGCCAGCGCTCCGGGACAGGGAATCGGCGAGCAGTACTTC
many - TRBJ2-1 TRBV6-4 CASRRGSSYNEQFF TGTGCCAGCAGAAGAGGGAGCTCCTACAATGAGCAGTTCTTC
few TRBD2 TRBJ2-1 TRBV2 CASTLKAGGSYNEQFF TGTGCCAGCACCCTGAAGGCGGGGGGTAGCTACAATGAGCAGTTCTTC
many - TRBJ2-2 TRBV11-2 CASSLAGRNTGELFF TGTGCCAGCAGCTTAGCTGGCAGGAACACCGGGGAGCTGTTTTTT
many - TRBJ2-2 TRBV9 CASSVDRGAAGELFF TGTGCCAGCAGCGTAGATCGGGGGGCGGCCGGGGAGCTGTTTTTT
- - TRBJ1-2 TRBV28 CASSRLGKANYGYTF TGTGCCAGCAGTCGCTTGGGGAAGGCTAACTATGGCTACACCTTC
- TRBD2 TRBJ2-7 TRBV5-1 CASRGLGPYEQYF TGCGCCAGCAGGGGACTAGGCCCCTACGAGCAGTACTTC
many - TRBJ1-1 TRBV7-8 CASSLRASGNTEAFF TGTGCCAGCAGCTTGAGGGCGTCCGGCAACACTGAAGCTTTCTTT
few TRBD2 TRBJ2-5 TRBV27 CASRRGLGGGETQYF TGTGCCAGCCGTAGGGGTCTGGGCGGGGGTGAGACCCAGTACTTC